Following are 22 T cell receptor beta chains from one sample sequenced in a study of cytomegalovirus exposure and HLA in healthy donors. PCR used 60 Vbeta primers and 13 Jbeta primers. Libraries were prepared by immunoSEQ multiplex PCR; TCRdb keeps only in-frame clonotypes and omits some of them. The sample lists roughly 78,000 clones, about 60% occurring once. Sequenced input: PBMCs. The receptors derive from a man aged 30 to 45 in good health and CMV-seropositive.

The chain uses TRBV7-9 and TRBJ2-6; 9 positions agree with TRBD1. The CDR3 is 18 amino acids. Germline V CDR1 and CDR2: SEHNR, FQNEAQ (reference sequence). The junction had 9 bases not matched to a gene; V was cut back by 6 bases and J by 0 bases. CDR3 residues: CASSQQGAGSSGANVLTF. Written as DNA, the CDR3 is TGTGCCAGCAGTCAACAGGGGGCCGGTAGCTCTGGGGCCAACGTCCTGACTTTC.

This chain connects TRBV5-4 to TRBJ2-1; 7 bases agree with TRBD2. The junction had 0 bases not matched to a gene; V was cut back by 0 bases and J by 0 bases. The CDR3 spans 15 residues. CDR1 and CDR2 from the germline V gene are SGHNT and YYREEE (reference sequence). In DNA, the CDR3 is TGTGCCAGCAGCTTGGGGGGGGGCTCCTACAATGAGCAGTTCTTC. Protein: CASSLGGGSYNEQFF.

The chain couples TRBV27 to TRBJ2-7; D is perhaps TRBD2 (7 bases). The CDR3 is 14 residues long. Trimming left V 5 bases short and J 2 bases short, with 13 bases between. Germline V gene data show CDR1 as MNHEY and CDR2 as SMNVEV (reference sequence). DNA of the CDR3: TGTGCCAGCAGTCCGCGGGGGACACCCTACGAGCAGTACTTC. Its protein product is CASSPRGTPYEQYF.

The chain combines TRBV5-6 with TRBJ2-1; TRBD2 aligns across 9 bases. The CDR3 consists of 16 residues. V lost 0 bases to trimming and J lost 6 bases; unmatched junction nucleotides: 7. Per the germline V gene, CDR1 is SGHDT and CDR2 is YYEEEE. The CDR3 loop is CASSLAREGLLNEQFF. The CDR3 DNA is TGTGCCAGCAGCTTGGCGCGGGAGGGCCTCCTCAATGAGCAGTTCTTC.

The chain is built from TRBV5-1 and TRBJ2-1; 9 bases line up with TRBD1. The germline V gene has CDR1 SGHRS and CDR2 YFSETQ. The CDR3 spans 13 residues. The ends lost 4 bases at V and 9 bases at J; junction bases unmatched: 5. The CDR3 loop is CASSETGGSEQFF. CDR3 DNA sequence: TGCGCCAGCAGCGAAACAGGGGGCAGTGAGCAGTTCTTC.

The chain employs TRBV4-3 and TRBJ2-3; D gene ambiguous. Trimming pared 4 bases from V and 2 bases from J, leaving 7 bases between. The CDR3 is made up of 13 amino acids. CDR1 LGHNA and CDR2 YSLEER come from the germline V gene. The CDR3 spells CASSRASTDTQYF. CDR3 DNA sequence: TGCGCCAGCAGCCGGGCTTCCACAGATACGCAGTATTTT.

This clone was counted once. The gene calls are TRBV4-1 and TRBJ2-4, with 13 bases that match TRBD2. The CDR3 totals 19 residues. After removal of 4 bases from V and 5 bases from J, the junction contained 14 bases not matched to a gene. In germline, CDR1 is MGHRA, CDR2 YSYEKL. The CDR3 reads CASSPPAGLAGEGENIQYF. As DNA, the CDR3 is TGCGCCAGCAGCCCCCCGGCAGGACTAGCGGGAGAAGGAGAAAACATTCAGTACTTC.

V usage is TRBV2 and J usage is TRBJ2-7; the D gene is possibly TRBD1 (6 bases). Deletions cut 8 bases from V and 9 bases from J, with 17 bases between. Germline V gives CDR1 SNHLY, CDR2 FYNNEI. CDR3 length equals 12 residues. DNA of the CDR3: TGTGCCAGCGATTTAGAAACAGGGCGGCAGTACTTC. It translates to CASDLETGRQYF.

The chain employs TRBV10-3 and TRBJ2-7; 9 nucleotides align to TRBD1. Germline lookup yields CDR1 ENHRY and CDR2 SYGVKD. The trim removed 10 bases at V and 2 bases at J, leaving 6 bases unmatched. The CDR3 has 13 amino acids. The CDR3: CATEGQGTYEQYF. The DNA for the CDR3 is TGTGCCACCGAGGGACAGGGAACCTACGAGCAGTACTTC.

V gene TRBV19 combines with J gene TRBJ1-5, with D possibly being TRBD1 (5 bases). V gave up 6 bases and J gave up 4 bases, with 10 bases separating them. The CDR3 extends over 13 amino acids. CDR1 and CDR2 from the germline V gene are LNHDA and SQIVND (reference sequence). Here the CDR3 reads CASSPDTNQPQHF. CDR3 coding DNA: TGTGCCAGTAGCCCGGACACGAATCAGCCCCAGCATTTT.

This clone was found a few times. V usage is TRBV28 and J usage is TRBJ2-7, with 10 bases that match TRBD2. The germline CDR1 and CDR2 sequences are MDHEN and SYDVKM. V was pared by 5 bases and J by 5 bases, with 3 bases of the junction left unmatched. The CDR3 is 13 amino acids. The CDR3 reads CASSDSGGHEQYF. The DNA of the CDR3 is TGTGCCAGCAGTGATAGCGGGGGGCACGAGCAGTACTTC.

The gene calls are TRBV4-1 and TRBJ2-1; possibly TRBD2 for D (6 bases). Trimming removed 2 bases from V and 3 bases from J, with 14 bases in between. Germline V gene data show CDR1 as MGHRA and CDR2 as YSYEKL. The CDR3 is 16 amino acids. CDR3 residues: CASSQHEQGLYNEQFF. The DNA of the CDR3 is TGCGCCAGCAGCCAACATGAGCAGGGACTCTACAATGAGCAGTTCTTC.

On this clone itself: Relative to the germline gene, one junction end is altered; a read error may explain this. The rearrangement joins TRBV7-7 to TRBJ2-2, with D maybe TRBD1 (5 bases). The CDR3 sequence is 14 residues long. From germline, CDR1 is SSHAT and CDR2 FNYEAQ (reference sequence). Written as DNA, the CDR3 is TGTGCTAGCAGCTCCCAGGGTACCACCGGGGAGCTGTTTTTT. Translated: CASSSQGTTGELFF. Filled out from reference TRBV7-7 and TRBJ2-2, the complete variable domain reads GAGVSQSPRYKVTKRGQDVTLRCDPISSHATLYWYQQALGQGPEFLTYFNYEAQPDKSGLPSDRFSAERPEGSISTLTIQRTEQRDSAMYRCASSSQGTTGELFFGEGSRLTVL.

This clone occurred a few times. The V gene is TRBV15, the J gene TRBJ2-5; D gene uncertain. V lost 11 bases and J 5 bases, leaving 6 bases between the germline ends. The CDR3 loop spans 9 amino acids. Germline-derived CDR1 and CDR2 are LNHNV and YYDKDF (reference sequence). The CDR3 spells CAVGETQYF. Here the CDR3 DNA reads TGTGCCGTCGGGGAGACCCAGTACTTC.

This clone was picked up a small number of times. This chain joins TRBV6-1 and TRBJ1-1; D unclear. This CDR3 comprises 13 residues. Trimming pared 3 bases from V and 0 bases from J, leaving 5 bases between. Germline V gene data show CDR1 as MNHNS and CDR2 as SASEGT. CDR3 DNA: TGTGCCAGCAGTGATTATTTGAACACTGAAGCTTTCTTT. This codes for CASSDYLNTEAFF.

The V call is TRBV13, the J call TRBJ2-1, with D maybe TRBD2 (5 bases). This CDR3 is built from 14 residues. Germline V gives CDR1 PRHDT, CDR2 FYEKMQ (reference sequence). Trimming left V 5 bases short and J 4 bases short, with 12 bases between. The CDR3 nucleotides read TGTGCCAGCAGCCGCGGGCGAGTTTACAATGAGCAGTTCTTC. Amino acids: CASSRGRVYNEQFF.

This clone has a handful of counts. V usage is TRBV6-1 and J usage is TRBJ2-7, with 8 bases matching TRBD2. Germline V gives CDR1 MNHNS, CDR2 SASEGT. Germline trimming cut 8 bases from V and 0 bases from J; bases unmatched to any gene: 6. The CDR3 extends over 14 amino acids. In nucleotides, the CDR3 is TGTGCCAGCGGGGCGGGGGGAAGCTCCTACGAGCAGTACTTC. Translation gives CASGAGGSSYEQYF.

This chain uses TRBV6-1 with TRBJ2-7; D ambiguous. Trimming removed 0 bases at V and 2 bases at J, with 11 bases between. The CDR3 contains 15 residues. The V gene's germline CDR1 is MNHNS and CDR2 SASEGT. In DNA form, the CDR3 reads TGTGCCAGCAGTGAAGCAGCGACGGTAACCTACGAGCAGTACTTC. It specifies CASSEAATVTYEQYF.

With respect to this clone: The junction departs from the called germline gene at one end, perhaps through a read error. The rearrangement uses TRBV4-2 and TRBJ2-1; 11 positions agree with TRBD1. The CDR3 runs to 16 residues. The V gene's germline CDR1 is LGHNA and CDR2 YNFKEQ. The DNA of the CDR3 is TGTGCCAGCAGCCAAGATCTAGGACAGGGGGCCAATCAGCAGTTCTTC. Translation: CASSQDLGQGANQQFF.

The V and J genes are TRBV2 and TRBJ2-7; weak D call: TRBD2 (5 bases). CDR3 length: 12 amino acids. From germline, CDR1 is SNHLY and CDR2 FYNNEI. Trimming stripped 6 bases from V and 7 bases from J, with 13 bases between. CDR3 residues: CASRLVLDEQYF. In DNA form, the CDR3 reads TGTGCCAGCAGACTAGTATTAGATGAGCAGTACTTC.

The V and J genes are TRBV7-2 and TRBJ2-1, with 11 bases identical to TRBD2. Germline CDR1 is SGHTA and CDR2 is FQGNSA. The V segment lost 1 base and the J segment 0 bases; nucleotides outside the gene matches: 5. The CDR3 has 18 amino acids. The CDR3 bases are TGTGCCAGCAGCTTAGGCCTACTAGCGGGAGCCTCCTACAATGAGCAGTTCTTC. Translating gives CASSLGLLAGASYNEQFF.

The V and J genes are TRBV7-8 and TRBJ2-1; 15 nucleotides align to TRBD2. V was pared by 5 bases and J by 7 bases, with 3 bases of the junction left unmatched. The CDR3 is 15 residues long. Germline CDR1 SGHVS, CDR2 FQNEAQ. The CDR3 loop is CASSQGLAGGNEQFF. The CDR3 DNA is TGTGCCAGCAGCCAGGGACTAGCGGGAGGAAATGAGCAGTTCTTC.